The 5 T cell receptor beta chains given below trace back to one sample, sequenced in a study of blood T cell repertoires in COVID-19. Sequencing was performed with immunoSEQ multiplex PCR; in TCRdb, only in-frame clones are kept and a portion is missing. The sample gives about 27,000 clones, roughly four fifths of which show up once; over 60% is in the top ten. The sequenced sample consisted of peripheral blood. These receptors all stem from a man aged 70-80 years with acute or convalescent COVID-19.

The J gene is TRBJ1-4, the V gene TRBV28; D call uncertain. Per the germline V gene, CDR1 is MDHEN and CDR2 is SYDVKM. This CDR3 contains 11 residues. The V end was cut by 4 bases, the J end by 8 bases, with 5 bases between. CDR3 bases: TGTGCCAGCAGTTCCCTCGAAAAACTGTTTTTT. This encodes CASSSLEKLFF.

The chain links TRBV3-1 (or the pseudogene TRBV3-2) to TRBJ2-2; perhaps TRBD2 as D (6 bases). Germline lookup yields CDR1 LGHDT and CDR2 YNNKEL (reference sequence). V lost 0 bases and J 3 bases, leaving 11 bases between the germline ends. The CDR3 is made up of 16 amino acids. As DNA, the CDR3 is TGTGCCAGCAGCCAAGAGGACTACCCTTACACCGGGGAGCTGTTTTTT. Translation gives CASSQEDYPYTGELFF.

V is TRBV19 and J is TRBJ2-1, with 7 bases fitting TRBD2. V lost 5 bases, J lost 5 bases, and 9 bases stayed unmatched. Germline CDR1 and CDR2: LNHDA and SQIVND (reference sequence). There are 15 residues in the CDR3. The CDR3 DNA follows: TGTGCCAGTAGTGTAGCCGGGACTATCGACAATGAGCAGTTCTTC. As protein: CASSVAGTIDNEQFF.

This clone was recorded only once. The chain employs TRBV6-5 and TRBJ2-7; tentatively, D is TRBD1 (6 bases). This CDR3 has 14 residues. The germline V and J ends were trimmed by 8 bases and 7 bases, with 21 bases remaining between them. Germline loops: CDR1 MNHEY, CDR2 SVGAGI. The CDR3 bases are TGTGCCAGCGGGGAACCCGGGACACCACGGGAGCAGTACTTC. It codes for CASGEPGTPREQYF.

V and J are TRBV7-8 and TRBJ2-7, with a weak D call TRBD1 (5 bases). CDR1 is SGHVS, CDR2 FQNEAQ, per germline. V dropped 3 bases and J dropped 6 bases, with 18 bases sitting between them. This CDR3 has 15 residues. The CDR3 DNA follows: TGTGCCAGCAGCTTCCGCCAGGGTATTGGGGCCGAGCAGTACTTC. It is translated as CASSFRQGIGAEQYF. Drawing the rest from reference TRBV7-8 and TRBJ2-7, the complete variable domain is GAGVSQSPRYKVAKRGQDVALRCDPISGHVSLFWYQQALGQGPEFLTYFQNEAQLDKSGLPSDRFFAERPEGSVSTLKIQRTQQEDSAVYLCASSFRQGIGAEQYFGPGTRLTVT.